A selection of T cell receptor beta chains follows, all from one sample in a study of blood T cell repertoires in COVID-19. Profiled with immunoSEQ multiplex PCR; TCRdb holds only in-frame clones, not every one. The top ten clones hold under 5% of a sample with about 110,000 clones, around 83% of them seen once. The material sequenced was peripheral blood. These receptor sequences come from a woman between 65 and 79 years old with acute or convalescent COVID-19. The CDR3 runs from the conserved cysteine through the conserved F or W. The D gene is left open where the match is weak. Rows give clone size only sometimes, using once, few, many, or a class for an expanded clone.

d_call j_call v_call clone_size cdr3_aa
. TRBJ2-5 TRBV5-1 . CASSLGNQGIQETQYF
. TRBJ1-5 TRBV2 . CASSERWAQPQHF
. TRBJ1-2 TRBV9 . CASSAARDNYGYTF
TRBD2 TRBJ2-1 TRBV20-1 . CSAGTSGEQFF
. TRBJ2-1 TRBV7-6 . CASSLRDNQDSYNEQFF
. TRBJ1-2 TRBV9 few CASSVDQGSYGYTF
. TRBJ2-3 TRBV19 . CASSIAGVTTDTQYF
. TRBJ2-5 TRBV7-9 . CASSLVLAGETQYF
. TRBJ1-1 TRBV2 . CASSRSMNTEAFF
. TRBJ1-2 TRBV11-2 . CASSSNRVIRSGGYTF
TRBD2 TRBJ2-1 TRBV5-1 . CASSKTSGGTYNEQFF
. TRBJ1-2 TRBV6-2/TRBV6-3 . CASSLDTSTGAIKTFSYRYTF
. TRBJ1-5 TRBV28 . CASSFQKGGSSPQHF
. TRBJ1-1 TRBV20-1 once CSASRHKNTEAFF
TRBD1 TRBJ2-6 TRBV3-1/TRBV3-2 . CASSQSQGASGANVLTF
TRBD2 TRBJ2-1 TRBV18 . CASSPPWGGQFF
. TRBJ1-3 TRBV11-3 . CASSAGSGNTIYF
TRBD1 TRBJ1-3 TRBV6-5 . CATFPGDSSGNTIYF
TRBD2 TRBJ2-3 TRBV28 . CASSSGLAGLTDTQYF
TRBD1 TRBJ2-1 TRBV5-1 . CTSSFSGQGGSSEQFF
TRBD2 TRBJ2-7 TRBV6-5 . CASSPGGLAGEEQYF
TRBD1 TRBJ1-2 TRBV7-2 once CASSSGQLYGYTF
. TRBJ1-2 TRBV13 few CASSLLSGFGGYTF
TRBD1 TRBJ2-2 TRBV18 . CASSPVGTGNTGELFF
TRBD2 TRBJ2-3 TRBV7-2 . CASSFGLRGAGNTQYF
TRBD1 TRBJ2-7 TRBV5-1 . CASSSPGTGFHEQYF
. TRBJ2-1 TRBV11-3 . CASSRGNEQFF
. TRBJ2-3 TRBV7-9 few CASSLQVTDTQYF
TRBD1 TRBJ1-5 TRBV12-5 . CASGLAGQGVSYSNQPQHF
TRBD2 TRBJ2-3 TRBV6-1 . CASSEIAGGPDTQYF
. TRBJ1-3 TRBV28 few CASSLGRSGNTIYF
. TRBJ1-1 TRBV7-3 . CASSEGNTEAFF
. TRBJ1-2 TRBV25-1 . CATSRETNYGYTF
. TRBJ1-5 TRBV28 . CASSSPGFYQPQHF
. TRBJ1-1 TRBV7-9 . CASSLRGSGRTEAFF
. TRBJ2-5 TRBV29-1 . CSVSNRYQETQYF
TRBD1 TRBJ1-2 TRBV28 once CASSFVMGQGVGYTF